This TCR beta chain is from a study of T cells in Graves' hyperthyroidism and ophthalmopathy. Study results and caveats: Researchers found most expanded thyroid clonotypes above 0.001 in blood as well.

Researchers took RNA transcripts and amplified the TCR beta CDR3 regions from them. Researchers ran a first-round RT-PCR on the TCR CDR3 using the HTBI primer set. TCRdb reprocessed the multiplex PCR reads via MiXCR and lists one record per CDR3 protein. The sample gives hundreds of thousands of distinct CDR3 sequences, roughly 50% of which show up once; approximately 8.2% is in the top ten. This clonotype was picked up a small number of times. Its antigen remains unknown. The ends lost 3 bases at V and 0 bases at J; junction bases unmatched: 9. Germline lookup yields CDR1 SGHTA and CDR2 FQGNSA. CDR3 length: 19 residues.

The J gene is TRBJ2-6, the V gene TRBV7-2, with 9 bases fitting TRBD1. This TCR derives from a woman in her late teens or twenties with Graves' hyperthyroidism. The sample consisted of peripheral blood or thyroid tissue (not recorded which). The CDR3 nucleotides are TGTGCCAGCAGCTTTAGGGTGCCGGGACAGGGCTCTGGGGCCAACGTCCTGACTTTC. It yields the protein CASSFRVPGQGSGANVLTF.